This TCR beta chain came from a study of identical twins. Germline values: CDR1 SGHDT, CDR2 YYEEEE. The CDR3 consists of 13 residues. Trimming cost V 3 bases and J 4 bases; bases outside gene matches: 3. Using its own MiXCR run on the 5' RACE reads, TCRdb lists one record per CDR3 protein. The sample holds fewer than 250,000 distinct CDR3 sequences, about a sixth seen once. These data were also filed under a second study, of T cells expressing NK-cell markers.

V gene TRBV5-6 combines with J gene TRBJ1-1; 7 nucleotides match TRBD1. The clonotype comes from a woman aged 18-35 years in good health. The sequencing input was CD8+ T cells sorted from blood. The CDR3, as DNA: TGTGCCAGCAGCTCAGGGGGGACCACTGAAGCTTTCTTT. Residues: CASSSGGTTEAFF.